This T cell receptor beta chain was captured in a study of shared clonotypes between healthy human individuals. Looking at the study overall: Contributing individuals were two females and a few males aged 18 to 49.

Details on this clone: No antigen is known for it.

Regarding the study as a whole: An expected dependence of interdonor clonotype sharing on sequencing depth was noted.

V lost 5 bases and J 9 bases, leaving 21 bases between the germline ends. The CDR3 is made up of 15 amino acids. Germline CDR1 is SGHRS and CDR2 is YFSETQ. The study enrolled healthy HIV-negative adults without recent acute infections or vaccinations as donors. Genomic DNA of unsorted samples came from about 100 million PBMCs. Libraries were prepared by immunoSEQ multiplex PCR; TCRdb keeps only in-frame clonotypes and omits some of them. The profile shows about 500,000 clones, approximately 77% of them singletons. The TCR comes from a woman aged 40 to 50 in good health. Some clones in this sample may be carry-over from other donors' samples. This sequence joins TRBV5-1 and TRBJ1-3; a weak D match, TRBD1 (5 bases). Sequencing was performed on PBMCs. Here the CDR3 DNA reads TGCGCCAGCAGTTGGACGGGGGGTGCGGAAACCACCATATATTTT. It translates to CASSWTGGAETTIYF.